The 4 T cell receptor beta chains in this list originate from one sample, sequenced in a study of early T cells in non-severe SARS-CoV-2 infection. TCRdb itself ran the 5' RACE reads through MiXCR, one entry per CDR3 protein. The sample lists about 46,000 distinct CDR3 sequences; 5% to 6.5% were seen once. The source was whole blood, collected at baseline. These receptors were obtained from an adult who was a healthcare worker with PCR-confirmed SARS-CoV-2 infection or an uninfected control (not recorded which).

This clonotype was counted many times. The chain links TRBV3-1 to TRBJ2-7, with 10 positions matching TRBD2. The V gene end was trimmed by 4 bases and the J gene end by 7 bases; junction bases not matched to a gene: 7. The CDR3 is 14 residues long. Germline lookup yields CDR1 LGHDT and CDR2 YNNKEL (reference sequence). CDR3 nucleotide sequence: TGTGCCAGCAGCCCCGCTAGCGGGAGCGCAGAGCAGTACTTC. It translates to CASSPASGSAEQYF.

This clonotype was found many times. The chain is built from TRBV9 and TRBJ1-5; the D is unclear. The CDR3 totals 15 residues. The V end lost 2 bases, the J end lost 3 bases, and 12 bases lay between the germline ends. Germline CDR1 and CDR2: SGDLS and YYNGEE. Written as DNA, the CDR3 is TGTGCCAGCAGCGTGTCGCCCTCGTTCAATCAGCCCCAGCATTTT. Its protein is CASSVSPSFNQPQHF.

This clonotype showed up many times. The chain has TRBV14 and TRBJ2-7; TRBD1 aligns across 10 bases. The CDR3 extends over 14 amino acids. The germline V gene encodes CDR1 SGHDN and CDR2 FVKESK. J lost 4 bases, V lost 4 bases, and 4 bases had no gene match. CDR3 DNA: TGTGCCAGCAGCCGGGACAGGGGATTGTACGAGCAGTACTTC. As protein: CASSRDRGLYEQYF.

This clonotype was picked up many times. J is TRBJ2-7 and V is TRBV12-3 or TRBV12-4; 9 bases agree with TRBD1. This CDR3 has 13 amino acids. Losses at the gene ends were 6 bases for V and 6 bases for J; bases not matched to a gene: 6. CDR3 nucleotides: TGTGCCAGCAGCCTACAGGGGGCCGGCGAGCAGTACTTC. It codes for CASSLQGAGEQYF.